In its sample, the clone carrying this TCR beta chain was seen once. The record originates from a study of CD8+CD57+ T cells in acquired aplastic anemia. Overall study: Sorted CD4+ and CD8+ cells gave a mean 3.2 ug DNA, range about 0.19 to 27.4 ug.

Genomic DNA provided the template from which TCR beta VDJ and CDR3 profiles were obtained. A single record per CDR3 protein comes from TCRdb applying MiXCR to the reads. The sample contains roughly 220,000 distinct CDR3 sequences, roughly two thirds of which appear only once. Germline V CDR1 and CDR2: LGHNA, YNFKEQ. The germline V and J ends were trimmed by 5 bases and 4 bases, with 27 bases remaining between them. The CDR3 sequence is 19 residues long. Flow cytometry had shown expanded CD8+CD57+ cells in the patients chosen for sequencing. At the time of blood sampling, patients had not yet received any therapy.

The TCR was taken from a human donor with aplastic anemia. Sequencing was carried out using sorted CD4+, CD8+, or CD8+CD57+ T cells (not recorded which) from PBMCs. This chain joins TRBV4-2 and TRBJ1-3; D remains ambiguous. The CDR3: CASSSLEQPLKKSGNTIYF. The CDR3 bases are TGTGCCAGCAGCAGCCTTGAACAGCCGCTGAAAAAATCCGGAAACACCATATATTTT.